The clone carrying this T cell receptor beta chain was found once. These data belong to a study of shared clonotypes between healthy human individuals. Study-wide context: Serving as donors were a couple of women and three men, whose ages spanned 18 to 49. There were three CD4 naive, three CD4 memory, two CD8 naive and one CD8 memory plates per donor.

Data came from immunoSEQ multiplex PCR; TCRdb stores just in-frame clones and leaves some out. The data contain about 530,000 clones, almost 97% of them seen just once; the ten biggest clones take up 0.06%. The CDR3 runs 16 residues. CDR1 is KGHSH, CDR2 LQKENI, per germline. Trimming left V 4 bases short and J 4 bases short, with 18 bases between. The donor population consisted of healthy HIV-negative adults with no recent acute infections or vaccinations. The genes are TRBV18 and TRBJ2-3; tentative D call: TRBD2 (6 bases). This TCR came from a woman aged 25 to 39 in good health. The sequenced material came from naive CD4+ T cells sorted from blood. Subset defined: CD45RA+ positively selected. CDR3 loop: CASSLTAISGADTQYF. CDR3 bases: TGTGCCAGCTCACTAACGGCCATCTCGGGGGCAGATACGCAGTATTTT.